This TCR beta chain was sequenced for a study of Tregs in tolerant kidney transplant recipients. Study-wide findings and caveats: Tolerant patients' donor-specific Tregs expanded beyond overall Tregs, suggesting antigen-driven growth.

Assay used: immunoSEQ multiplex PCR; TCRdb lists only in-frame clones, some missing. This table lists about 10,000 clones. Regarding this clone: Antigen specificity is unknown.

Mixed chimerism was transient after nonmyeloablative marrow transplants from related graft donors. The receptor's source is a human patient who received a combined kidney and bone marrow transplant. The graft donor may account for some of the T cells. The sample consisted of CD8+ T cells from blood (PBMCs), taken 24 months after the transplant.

CDR3 region: CASTYLNTEAFF. The DNA read from the CDR3 is TGTGCCAGCACCTATCTGAACACTGAA. The V call is TRBV12-3 or TRBV12-4, the J call TRBJ1-1, with D uncertain. The CDR3 extends 3 residues past the end of the read, so its final part is completed from the germline J gene. The CDR3 has 12 residues. V lost 7 bases and J 0 bases, leaving 6 bases between the germline ends.